The TCR beta chain described here comes from a study of blood T cell repertoires in COVID-19. Looked up from germline, CDR1 is MDHEN and CDR2 is SYDVKM. V trimming: 5 bases; J trimming: 6 bases; junction bases outside the gene matches: 6. There are 15 residues in the CDR3. Seattle's enrolled individuals joined amid active infection and were then monitored longitudinally. Assay used: immunoSEQ multiplex PCR; TCRdb lists only in-frame clones, some missing. The sample contains approximately 330,000 clones, around 91% of which appear only once. This chain uses TRBV28 with TRBJ2-1, with 11 bases matching TRBD2. The receptor was isolated from a woman aged 40-49 years with COVID-19, enrolled during active disease. Sequenced material: peripheral blood. The CDR3 DNA reads as TGTGCCAGCAGTCCGGGACTAGCGGAACTCAATGAGCAGTTCTTC. Protein product: CASSPGLAELNEQFF.